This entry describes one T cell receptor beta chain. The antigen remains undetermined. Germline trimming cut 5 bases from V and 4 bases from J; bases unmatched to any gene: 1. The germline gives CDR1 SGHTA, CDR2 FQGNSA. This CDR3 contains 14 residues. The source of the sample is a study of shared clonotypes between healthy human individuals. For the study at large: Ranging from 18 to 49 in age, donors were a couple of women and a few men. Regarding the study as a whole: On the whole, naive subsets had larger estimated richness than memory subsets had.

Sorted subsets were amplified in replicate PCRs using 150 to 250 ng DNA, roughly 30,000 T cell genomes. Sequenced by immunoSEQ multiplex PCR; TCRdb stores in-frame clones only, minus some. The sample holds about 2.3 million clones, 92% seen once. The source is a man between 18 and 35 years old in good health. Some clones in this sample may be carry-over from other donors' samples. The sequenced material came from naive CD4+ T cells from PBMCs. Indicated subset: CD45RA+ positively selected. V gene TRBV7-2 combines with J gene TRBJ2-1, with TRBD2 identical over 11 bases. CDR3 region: CASSRLAGYNEQFF. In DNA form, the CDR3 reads TGTGCCAGCAGCCGACTAGCGGGATACAATGAGCAGTTCTTC. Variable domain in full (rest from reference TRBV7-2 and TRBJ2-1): GAGVSQSPSNKVTEKGKDVELRCDPISGHTALYWYRQSLGQGLEFLIYFQGNSAPDKSGLPSDRFSAERTGGSVSTLTIQRTQQEDSAVYLCASSRLAGYNEQFFGPGTRLTVL.